The 2 T cell receptor beta chains presented below share a single source sample, sequenced in a study of response to subunit inactivated influenza vaccine. TCRdb fed the RT-PCR reads into MiXCR, producing one record per CDR3 protein. The table has about 650,000 distinct CDR3 sequences, about a sixth seen once. The specimen comprised PBMCs from blood, sampled 11 to 12 days after vaccination. Receptors were obtained from a man in his fifties who received an inactivated influenza vaccine.

The CDR3 DNA is TGTGCCAGCAGAGAGTTGAGGGGTGCAACTAATGAAAAACTGTTTTTT. Translated, it gives CASRELRGATNEKLFF. This sequence joins TRBV27 and TRBJ1-4; the D gene is possibly TRBD1 (5 bases). The germline V gene encodes CDR1 MNHEY and CDR2 SMNVEV (reference sequence). CDR3 length: 16 residues. V shed 6 bases and J shed 0 bases, with 14 bases lying between them.

Many counts were recorded for this clonotype. The V call is TRBV9, the J call TRBJ1-3; 9 positions match TRBD1. The J segment lost 6 bases and the V segment lost 4 bases, leaving 5 bases of the junction unmatched. This CDR3 comprises 14 residues. Per the germline V gene, CDR1 is SGDLS and CDR2 is YYNGEE. As DNA, the CDR3 is TGTGCCAGCAGCCACACAGGGGGCGAAAACACCATATATTTT. Amino acids: CASSHTGGENTIYF.